This T cell receptor (beta chain) was sequenced in a study of blood T cell repertoires in COVID-19. Profiling relied on immunoSEQ multiplex PCR, and the TCRdb table lists in-frame clones only, not all of them. The sample contains 190,000 or so clones, roughly four fifths of which appear only once. Within the sample, this clone is medium-sized (0.01 to 0.1%). The source of this sequence is a man aged 35 to 55 who had recovered from COVID-19. The sequenced sample consisted of PBMCs or T cells enriched from blood (not recorded which).

For the CDR3, the DNA is TGTGCCAGCACTCGGGGGACAGGGGGCAGAAATGAAAAACTGTTTTTT. Protein product: CASTRGTGGRNEKLFF. The gene calls are TRBV5-6 and TRBJ1-4; 12 bases are a match to TRBD1. J gave up 5 bases and V 6 bases, and 8 bases lay outside the gene matches. Germline CDR1 SGHDT, CDR2 YYEEEE. The CDR3 contains 16 residues.